A selection of T cell receptor beta chains follows, all from one sample in a study of response to subunit inactivated influenza vaccine. TCRdb reprocessed the RT-PCR reads with MiXCR, giving one entry per CDR3 protein. The sample holds about 700,000 distinct CDR3 sequences, less than 20% seen once. The sample consisted of PBMCs from blood, taken 11 to 12 days after vaccination. Receptors originate from a man aged 45-60 years who received an inactivated influenza vaccine. Each CDR3 is given with its conserved first and last residue. Fields, in order: D gene, J gene, V gene, clone size, CDR3 protein, CDR3 DNA. A D gene is named only where the DNA matches it firmly. Not every row has a clone size; where given, it reads once, few, many or a size class.

d_gene: TRBD1
j_gene: TRBJ2-5
v_gene: TRBV5-1
abundance: few
CDR3aa: CASSRGQMYQETQYF
CDR3nt: TGCGCCAGCAGCCGGGGACAGATGTACCAAGAGACCCAGTACTTC

d_gene: .
j_gene: TRBJ1-6
v_gene: TRBV10-3
abundance: many
CDR3aa: CAITRQVNSPLHF
CDR3nt: TGTGCCATCACCAGACAAGTTAATTCACCCCTCCACTTT

d_gene: TRBD1
j_gene: TRBJ2-1
v_gene: TRBV12-3/TRBV12-4
abundance: .
CDR3aa: CASRQPGTGDNEQFF
CDR3nt: TGTGCCAGCAGGCAGCCCGGGACAGGGGACAATGAGCAGTTCTTC

d_gene: .
j_gene: TRBJ2-1
v_gene: TRBV6-5
abundance: few
CDR3aa: CASSYGSLSLNEQFF
CDR3nt: TGTGCCAGCAGTTACGGCAGCCTATCTCTCAATGAGCAGTTCTTC

d_gene: .
j_gene: TRBJ2-7
v_gene: TRBV7-7
abundance: many
CDR3aa: CASSFRQGAEQYF
CDR3nt: TGTGCTAGCAGCTTCCGGCAGGGAGCCGAGCAGTACTTC

d_gene: TRBD1
j_gene: TRBJ2-1
v_gene: TRBV20-1
abundance: .
CDR3aa: CSASTGGNEQFF
CDR3nt: TGCAGTGCTAGTACAGGGGGCAATGAGCAGTTCTTC

d_gene: TRBD1
j_gene: TRBJ2-3
v_gene: TRBV2
abundance: few
CDR3aa: CASTPDRGRQYF
CDR3nt: TGTGCCAGCACCCCCGACAGGGGCCGGCAGTATTTT

d_gene: .
j_gene: TRBJ1-1
v_gene: TRBV7-9
abundance: .
CDR3aa: CASSRAEAFF
CDR3nt: TGTGCCAGCAGCCGTGCTGAAGCTTTCTTT

d_gene: TRBD2
j_gene: TRBJ2-5
v_gene: TRBV4-2
abundance: .
CDR3aa: CASSPDGGSRETQYF
CDR3nt: TGTGCCAGCAGCCCAGACGGCGGGAGTAGAGAGACCCAGTACTTC

d_gene: .
j_gene: TRBJ2-4
v_gene: TRBV3-1
abundance: few
CDR3aa: CASSQGPGENIQYF
CDR3nt: TGTGCCAGCAGCCAAGGTCCAGGGGAAAACATTCAGTACTTC

d_gene: TRBD1
j_gene: TRBJ2-7
v_gene: TRBV6-4
abundance: .
CDR3aa: CASSEPGQGTYEQYF
CDR3nt: TGTGCCAGCAGTGAACCGGGACAGGGGACCTACGAGCAGTACTTC

d_gene: .
j_gene: TRBJ1-5
v_gene: TRBV12-3/TRBV12-4
abundance: many
CDR3aa: CASSLPPAGQPQHF
CDR3nt: TGTGCCAGCAGTTTACCCCCGGCAGGTCAGCCCCAGCATTTT

d_gene: .
j_gene: TRBJ1-1
v_gene: TRBV9
abundance: .
CDR3aa: CASSAGMHTEAFF
CDR3nt: TGTGCCAGCAGCGCGGGGATGCACACTGAAGCTTTCTTT

d_gene: TRBD1
j_gene: TRBJ2-2
v_gene: TRBV14
abundance: few
CDR3aa: CASRPGQAGELFF
CDR3nt: TGTGCCAGCAGACCCGGACAGGCCGGGGAGCTGTTTTTT

d_gene: TRBD2
j_gene: TRBJ2-1
v_gene: TRBV20-1
abundance: .
CDR3aa: CSARNLAGGDEQFF
CDR3nt: TGCAGTGCTAGAAACCTAGCGGGAGGAGATGAGCAGTTCTTC

d_gene: TRBD1
j_gene: TRBJ2-7
v_gene: TRBV10-3
abundance: few
CDR3aa: CAISDPGQGAYEQYF
CDR3nt: TGTGCCATCAGTGACCCGGGACAGGGGGCATACGAGCAGTACTTC

d_gene: .
j_gene: TRBJ2-5
v_gene: TRBV6-5
abundance: few
CDR3aa: CASSYSTREVDQETQYF
CDR3nt: TGTGCCAGCAGTTACTCGACAAGGGAAGTGGACCAAGAGACCCAGTACTTC

d_gene: .
j_gene: TRBJ2-6
v_gene: TRBV5-1
abundance: .
CDR3aa: CASSEQTSGANVLTF
CDR3nt: TGCGCCAGCAGCGAACAGACCTCTGGGGCCAACGTCCTGACTTTC

d_gene: .
j_gene: TRBJ2-6
v_gene: TRBV28
abundance: .
CDR3aa: CASSLWPLSGANVLTF
CDR3nt: TGTGCCAGCAGTTTATGGCCCCTCTCTGGGGCCAACGTCCTGACTTTC

d_gene: .
j_gene: TRBJ2-2
v_gene: TRBV6-2/TRBV6-3
abundance: many
CDR3aa: CASSYSLAGELFF
CDR3nt: TGTGCCAGCAGTTACTCACTAGCCGGGGAGCTGTTTTTT

d_gene: TRBD1
j_gene: TRBJ2-5
v_gene: TRBV5-1
abundance: .
CDR3aa: CASSSQGAYETQYF
CDR3nt: TGCGCCAGCAGCTCACAGGGGGCGTATGAGACCCAGTACTTC

d_gene: .
j_gene: TRBJ2-1
v_gene: TRBV6-2/TRBV6-3
abundance: many
CDR3aa: CASTDRDGWRNEQFF
CDR3nt: TGTGCCAGCACCGACCGGGACGGCTGGAGGAATGAGCAGTTCTTC

d_gene: .
j_gene: TRBJ1-2
v_gene: TRBV6-5
abundance: .
CDR3aa: CASSYSDKTYGYTF
CDR3nt: TGTGCCAGCAGTTACTCGGACAAAACCTATGGCTACACCTTC

d_gene: .
j_gene: TRBJ2-4
v_gene: TRBV15
abundance: .
CDR3aa: CATSSRGLTKNIQYF
CDR3nt: TGTGCCACCAGCAGCCGCGGTCTGACCAAAAACATTCAGTACTTC

d_gene: TRBD1
j_gene: TRBJ1-1
v_gene: TRBV7-2
abundance: few
CDR3aa: CASSLEAGGFNTEAFF
CDR3nt: TGTGCCAGCAGCTTAGAGGCAGGGGGCTTCAACACTGAAGCTTTCTTT

d_gene: .
j_gene: TRBJ2-5
v_gene: TRBV14
abundance: .
CDR3aa: CASSQDDRETQYF
CDR3nt: TGTGCCAGCAGCCAAGATGACCGGGAGACCCAGTACTTC

d_gene: TRBD2
j_gene: TRBJ2-3
v_gene: TRBV5-1
abundance: .
CDR3aa: CASSLGTSDSTDTQYF
CDR3nt: TGCGCCAGCAGCTTGGGGACTAGCGACAGCACAGATACGCAGTATTTT

d_gene: .
j_gene: TRBJ2-3
v_gene: TRBV7-3
abundance: .
CDR3aa: CASSFASGRPDTQYF
CDR3nt: TGTGCCAGCAGCTTCGCCAGCGGGCGCCCAGATACGCAGTATTTT

d_gene: TRBD2
j_gene: TRBJ2-3
v_gene: TRBV25-1
abundance: .
CDR3aa: CASVARGTSGTDTQYF
CDR3nt: TGTGCCAGCGTTGCCAGAGGGACTAGCGGCACAGATACGCAGTATTTT

d_gene: TRBD1
j_gene: TRBJ2-3
v_gene: TRBV29-1
abundance: many
CDR3aa: CSASQGASTDTQYF
CDR3nt: TGCAGCGCATCACAGGGGGCTAGCACAGATACGCAGTATTTT

d_gene: TRBD1
j_gene: TRBJ2-3
v_gene: TRBV5-1
abundance: many
CDR3aa: CASSNRQGSSDTQYF
CDR3nt: TGCGCCAGCAGCAACAGACAGGGTTCGTCAGATACGCAGTATTTT

d_gene: .
j_gene: TRBJ2-7
v_gene: TRBV20-1
abundance: .
CDR3aa: CSATLGGGKKGEQYF
CDR3nt: TGCAGTGCTACCCTTGGAGGGGGGAAGAAGGGCGAGCAGTACTTC

d_gene: .
j_gene: TRBJ1-6
v_gene: TRBV5-5
abundance: many
CDR3aa: CASSRGYNSPLHF
CDR3nt: TGTGCCAGCAGCCGTGGGTATAATTCACCCCTCCACTTT

d_gene: .
j_gene: TRBJ2-1
v_gene: TRBV5-1
abundance: .
CDR3aa: CASSLIGILTSGEQFF
CDR3nt: TGCGCCAGCAGCTTGATTGGGATACTTACAAGTGGTGAGCAGTTCTTC

d_gene: TRBD1
j_gene: TRBJ1-1
v_gene: TRBV7-6
abundance: .
CDR3aa: CASSLGGTGALNTEAFF
CDR3nt: TGTGCCAGCAGCTTAGGCGGGACAGGGGCCTTGAACACTGAAGCTTTCTTT

d_gene: .
j_gene: TRBJ2-3
v_gene: TRBV7-2
abundance: .
CDR3aa: CASSLRTPVPDTQYF
CDR3nt: TGTGCCAGCAGCTTAAGGACCCCTGTCCCAGATACGCAGTATTTT

d_gene: TRBD1
j_gene: TRBJ1-6
v_gene: TRBV4-1
abundance: few
CDR3aa: CASSQTDRVGSPLHF
CDR3nt: TGCGCCAGCAGCCAAACAGACAGGGTTGGTTCACCCCTCCACTTT

d_gene: TRBD2
j_gene: TRBJ2-1
v_gene: TRBV11-2
abundance: few
CDR3aa: CASSSLSGRGNEQFF
CDR3nt: TGTGCCAGCAGCTCACTTAGCGGGAGGGGAAATGAGCAGTTCTTC

d_gene: .
j_gene: TRBJ1-2
v_gene: TRBV6-5
abundance: few
CDR3aa: CASSYGQFDYGYTF
CDR3nt: TGTGCCAGCAGTTACGGACAATTTGACTATGGCTACACCTTC